The 9 T cell receptor beta chains listed next were all sequenced from one sample in a study of blood T cells in healthy people across ages. Together with a sample-barcoded 5' primer, a J-beta primer mix was included in a second PCR lasting about 6 to 11 cycles. TCRdb reprocessed the 5' RACE reads with MiXCR, giving one entry per CDR3 protein. The data hold 380,000 or so distinct CDR3 sequences, with about 49% observed a single time. Sequenced input: blood. The receptors come from a man between 60 and 70 years old in good health.

This clonotype has more than one count but fewer than ten. This chain links TRBV11-3 with TRBJ2-2; D is perhaps TRBD1 (6 bases). Germline lookup yields CDR1 SGHNT and CDR2 YENEEA. CDR3 length: 14 amino acids. V was clipped by 5 bases and J by 4 bases, with 11 bases between them. In DNA, the CDR3 is TGTGCCAGCAGCCCCACAGGGATCACCGGGGAGCTGTTTTTT. It encodes CASSPTGITGELFF.

This clonotype was seen more than once but under ten times. This chain links TRBV7-8 with TRBJ1-5; the D is unclear. The germline V gene has CDR1 SGHVS and CDR2 FQNEAQ. The CDR3 sequence is 14 residues long. The V end was cut by 2 bases, the J end by 1 base, with 6 bases between. The CDR3 DNA sequence: TGTGCCAGCAGCTTACCGTCAAGCAATCAGCCCCAGCATTTT. This gives the protein CASSLPSSNQPQHF.

A remark on this clonotype: This may arise from a read error, as a much more abundant clone is one base away. The chain joins TRBV29-1 to TRBJ1-2; possible D gene TRBD1, 6 bases. The CDR3 loop spans 11 amino acids. From germline, CDR1 is SQVTM and CDR2 ANQGSEA. Trimming cost V 4 bases and J 13 bases, with 16 bases left between them. The CDR3 bases are TGCAGCGTTGTCGGGGGCCCAAGCTGCACCTTC. Its translation is CSVVGGPSCTF.

A few counts support this clonotype. This sequence joins TRBV12-3 or TRBV12-4 and TRBJ2-7; 13 bases are shared with TRBD2. V lost 8 bases and J lost 7; bases outside the gene matches: 11. This CDR3 has 15 residues. The CDR3 DNA follows: TGTGCCAGCCTAGCCGGGACTAGCGGGGACAATGAGCAGTACTTC. Amino acid sequence: CASLAGTSGDNEQYF.

This chain connects TRBV6-5 to TRBJ2-5; 13 bases align to TRBD2. The CDR3 totals 18 residues. Germline assignment: CDR1 MNHEY and CDR2 SVGAGI. Trimming removed 2 bases from V and 2 bases from J; junction bases left unmatched: 8. CDR3 loop: CASSYALTSGGSQETQYF. CDR3 nucleotide sequence: TGTGCCAGCAGTTACGCCTTGACTAGCGGGGGGAGTCAAGAGACCCAGTACTTC.

The chain couples TRBV10-3 to TRBJ1-1; D unclear. V dropped 0 bases and J dropped 5 bases, with 10 bases sitting between them. Germline lookup yields CDR1 ENHRY and CDR2 SYGVKD. The CDR3 runs 14 residues. CDR3 sequence: CAISESVYGTEAFF. The CDR3 DNA reads as TGTGCCATCAGTGAGTCGGTGTATGGGACTGAAGCTTTCTTT.

This clonotype was seen only a few times. This chain links TRBV29-1 with TRBJ1-2, with D possibly TRBD1 on 5 matching bases. V was clipped by 7 bases and J by 5 bases, with 14 bases between them. Germline CDR1 is SQVTM and CDR2 is ANQGSEA. This CDR3 has 12 amino acids. The CDR3 loop reads CSAGAGGYGYTF. The CDR3 DNA reads TGCAGCGCCGGGGCGGGGGGATATGGCTACACCTTC.

The rearrangement uses TRBV4-2 and TRBJ2-7, with D uncertain. The CDR3 runs 11 residues. Looked up from germline, CDR1 is LGHNA and CDR2 is YNFKEQ. V was cut by 3 bases and J by 4 bases, with 4 bases left in between. CDR3 coding DNA: TGTGCCAGCAGCCATCCATACGAGCAGTACTTC. Protein product: CASSHPYEQYF.

Comments on this clonotype: A junction end diverges from the germline sequence, so it may reflect a read error. The rearrangement uses TRBV28 and TRBJ2-7, with TRBD1 identical over 9 bases. This CDR3 comprises 16 residues. CDR1 is MDHEN, CDR2 SYDVKM, per germline. CDR3 amino acids: CASSPNGQGRPDEQYF. CDR3 nucleotide sequence: TGTGCCAGCAGCCCGAATGGACAGGGGAGGCCTGACGAGCAGTATTTC.